This T cell receptor beta chain is from a study of T cells expressing NK-cell markers. The CDR3 sequence is 13 residues long. Germline lookup yields CDR1 ENHRY and CDR2 SYGVKD. TCRdb re-analyzed the 5' RACE reads; it lists each CDR3 protein once, without DNA. This listing includes fewer than 400,000 distinct CDR3 sequences. This clonotype originated in a man aged 18-69 years in good health. J is TRBJ1-2 and V is TRBV10-3; TCRdb's D call, TRBD1, is unchecked because there is no DNA. Sequencing used blood T cells: a sorted CD56 or NKG2C T cell subset, CD4+ or CD8+ T cells, or bulk PBMC T cells (not recorded which). CDR3 region: CAISEAGNYGYTF.